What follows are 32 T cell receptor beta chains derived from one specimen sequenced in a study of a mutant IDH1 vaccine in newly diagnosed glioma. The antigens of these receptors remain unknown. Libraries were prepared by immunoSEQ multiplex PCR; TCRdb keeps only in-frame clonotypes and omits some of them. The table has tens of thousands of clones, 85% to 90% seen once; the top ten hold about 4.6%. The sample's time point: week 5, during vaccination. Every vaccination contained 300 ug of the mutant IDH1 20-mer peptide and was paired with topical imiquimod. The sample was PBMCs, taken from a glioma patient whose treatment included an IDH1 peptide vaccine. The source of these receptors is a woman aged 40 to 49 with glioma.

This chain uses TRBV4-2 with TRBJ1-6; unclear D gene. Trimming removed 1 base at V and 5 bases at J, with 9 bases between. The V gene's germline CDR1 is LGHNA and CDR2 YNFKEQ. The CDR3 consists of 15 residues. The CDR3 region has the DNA TGTGCCAGCAGCCAAGCCCCAGGAAATAATTCACCCCTCCACTTT. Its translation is CASSQAPGNNSPLHF.

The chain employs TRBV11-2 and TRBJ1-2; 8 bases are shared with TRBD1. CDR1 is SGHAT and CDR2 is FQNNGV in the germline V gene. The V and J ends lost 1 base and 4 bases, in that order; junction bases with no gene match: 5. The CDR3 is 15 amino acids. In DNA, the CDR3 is TGTGCCAGCAGCTTAGGAACAGGGGGTGGCTATGGCTACACCTTC. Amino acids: CASSLGTGGGYGYTF.

The CDR3 DNA follows: TGTGCCAGCAGAAAAGGGAGGGGGCTGAGAGAGACCCAGTACTTC. Translated, it gives CASRKGRGLRETQYF. The chain has TRBV11-2 and TRBJ2-5, with D perhaps being TRBD1 or TRBD2 (7 bases each). Germline loops: CDR1 SGHAT, CDR2 FQNNGV. Trimming took off 6 bases at V and 4 bases at J, with 18 bases between the two ends. This CDR3 has 15 residues. Together with reference TRBV11-2 and TRBJ2-5, the CDR3 gives the full variable domain: EAGVAQSPRYKIIEKRQSVAFWCNPISGHATLYWYQQILGQGPKLLIQFQNNGVVDDSQLPKDRFSAERLKGVDSTLKIQPAKLEDSAVYLCASRKGRGLRETQYFGPGTRLLVL.

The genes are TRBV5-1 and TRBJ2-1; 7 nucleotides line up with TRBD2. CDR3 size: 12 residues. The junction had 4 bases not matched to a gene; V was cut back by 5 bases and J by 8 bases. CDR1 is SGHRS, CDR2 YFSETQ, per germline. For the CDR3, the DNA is TGCGCCAGCAGTAGCCGGGGGGATGAGCAGTTCTTC. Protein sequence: CASSSRGDEQFF.

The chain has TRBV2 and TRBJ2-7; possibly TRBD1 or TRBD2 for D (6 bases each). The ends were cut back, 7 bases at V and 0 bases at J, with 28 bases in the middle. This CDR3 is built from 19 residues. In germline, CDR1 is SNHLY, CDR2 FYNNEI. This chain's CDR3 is CASTQGGSGTRRSSYEQYF. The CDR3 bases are TGTGCCAGCACCCAAGGGGGGTCGGGAACTCGTAGGAGCTCCTACGAGCAGTACTTC.

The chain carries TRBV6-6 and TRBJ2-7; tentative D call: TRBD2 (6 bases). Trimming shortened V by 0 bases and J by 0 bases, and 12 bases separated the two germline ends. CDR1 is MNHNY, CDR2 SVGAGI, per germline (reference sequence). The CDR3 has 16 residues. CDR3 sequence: CASSYSGDSNSYEQYF. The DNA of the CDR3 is TGTGCCAGCAGTTACTCAGGGGACTCGAACTCCTACGAGCAGTACTTC.

This CDR3 is CASSPKTRRTDTQYF. CDR3 nucleotides: TGTGCCAGCAGCCCGAAAACCCGTAGGACAGATACGCAGTATTTT. This chain joins TRBV7-9 and TRBJ2-3; the D is unclear. The germline V gene has CDR1 SEHNR and CDR2 FQNEAQ (reference sequence). Trimming shortened V by 5 bases and J by 3 bases, and 15 bases separated the two germline ends. This CDR3 comprises 15 residues.

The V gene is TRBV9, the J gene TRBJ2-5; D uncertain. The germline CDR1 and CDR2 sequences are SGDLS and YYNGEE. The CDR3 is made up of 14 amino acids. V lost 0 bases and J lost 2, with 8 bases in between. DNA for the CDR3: TGTGCCAGCAGCGTAGATCAGGCGCAAGAGACCCAGTACTTC. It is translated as CASSVDQAQETQYF.

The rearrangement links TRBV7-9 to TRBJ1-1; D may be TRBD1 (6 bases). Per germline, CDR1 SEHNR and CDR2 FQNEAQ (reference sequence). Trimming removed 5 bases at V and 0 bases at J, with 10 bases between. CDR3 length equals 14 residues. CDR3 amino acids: CASSPRTVNTEAFF. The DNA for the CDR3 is TGTGCCAGCAGCCCCCGGACAGTGAACACTGAAGCTTTCTTT.

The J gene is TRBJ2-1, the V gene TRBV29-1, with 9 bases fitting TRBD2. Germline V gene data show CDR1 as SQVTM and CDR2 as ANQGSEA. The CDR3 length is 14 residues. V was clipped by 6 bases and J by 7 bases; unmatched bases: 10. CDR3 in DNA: TGCAGCGTCGACGGGCGGGAGGGCCGTAATGAGCAGTTCTTC. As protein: CSVDGREGRNEQFF.

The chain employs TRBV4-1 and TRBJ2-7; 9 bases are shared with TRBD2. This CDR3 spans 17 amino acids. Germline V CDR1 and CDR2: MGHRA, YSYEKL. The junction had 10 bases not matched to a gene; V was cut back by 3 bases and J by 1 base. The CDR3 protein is CASSQVPGRGGSYEQYF. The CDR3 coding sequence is TGCGCCAGCAGCCAGGTCCCGGGGCGGGGGGGTTCCTACGAGCAGTACTTC.

CDR3 DNA sequence: TGTGCCAGCAGTTACTTGGACAGGGGCGGCTACACCTTC. Translating gives CASSYLDRGGYTF. J is TRBJ1-2 and V is TRBV6-5; 9 bases are shared with TRBD1. CDR1 and CDR2 (germline): MNHEY, SVGAGI. The V segment lost 1 base and the J segment 8 bases; nucleotides outside the gene matches: 2. CDR3 size: 13 residues.

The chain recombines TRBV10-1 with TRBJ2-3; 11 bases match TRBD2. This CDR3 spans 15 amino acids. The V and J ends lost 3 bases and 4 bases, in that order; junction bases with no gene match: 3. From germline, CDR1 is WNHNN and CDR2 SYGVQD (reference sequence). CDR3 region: CASSEASGGPDTQYF. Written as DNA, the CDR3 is TGCGCCAGCAGTGAAGCTAGCGGGGGGCCAGATACGCAGTATTTT.

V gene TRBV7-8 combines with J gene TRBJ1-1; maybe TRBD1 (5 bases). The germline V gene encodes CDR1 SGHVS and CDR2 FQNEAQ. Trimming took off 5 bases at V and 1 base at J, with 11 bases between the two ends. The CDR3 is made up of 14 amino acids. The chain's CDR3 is CASSPRTPNTEAFF. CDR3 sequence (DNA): TGTGCCAGCAGCCCCAGGACACCGAACACTGAAGCTTTCTTT.

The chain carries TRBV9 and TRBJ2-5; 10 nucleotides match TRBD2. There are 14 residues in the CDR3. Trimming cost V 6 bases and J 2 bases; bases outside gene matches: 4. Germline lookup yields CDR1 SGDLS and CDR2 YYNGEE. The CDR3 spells CASTKTSGQETQYF. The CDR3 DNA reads TGTGCCAGCACCAAGACTAGCGGGCAAGAGACCCAGTACTTC.

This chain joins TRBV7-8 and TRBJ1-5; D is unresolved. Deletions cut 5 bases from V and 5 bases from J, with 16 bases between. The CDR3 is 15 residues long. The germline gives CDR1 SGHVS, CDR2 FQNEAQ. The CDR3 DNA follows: TGTGCCAGCAGCCTACTTGGCGGGGTTGATCAGCCCCAGCATTTT. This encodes CASSLLGGVDQPQHF.

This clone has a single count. CDR3 sequence: CASSKQSTKGSYNSPLHF. CDR3 DNA sequence: TGTGCCAGCAGCAAGCAAAGTACCAAAGGGTCCTATAATTCACCCCTCCACTTT. V is TRBV21-1 and J is TRBJ1-6. TRBV21-1 is assigned pseudogene status. The CDR3 loop spans 18 amino acids.

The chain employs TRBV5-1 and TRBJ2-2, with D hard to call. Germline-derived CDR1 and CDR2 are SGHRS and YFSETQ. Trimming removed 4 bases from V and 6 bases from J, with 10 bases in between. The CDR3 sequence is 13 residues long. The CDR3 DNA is TGCGCCAGCAGCCCCTCAATTGCCGGGGAGCTGTTTTTT. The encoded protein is CASSPSIAGELFF.

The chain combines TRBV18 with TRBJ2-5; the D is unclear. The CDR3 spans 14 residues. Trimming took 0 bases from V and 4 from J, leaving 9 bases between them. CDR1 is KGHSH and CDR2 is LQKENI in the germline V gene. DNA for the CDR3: TGTGCCAGCTCACCACCAGGGTTGAGAGAGACCCAGTACTTC. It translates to CASSPPGLRETQYF.

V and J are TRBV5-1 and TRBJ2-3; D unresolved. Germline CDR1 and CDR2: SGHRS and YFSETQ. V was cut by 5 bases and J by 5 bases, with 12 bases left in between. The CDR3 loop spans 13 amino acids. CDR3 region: CASSLSIRDTQYF. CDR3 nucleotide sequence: TGCGCCAGCAGTCTCTCTATCAGAGATACGCAGTATTTT.

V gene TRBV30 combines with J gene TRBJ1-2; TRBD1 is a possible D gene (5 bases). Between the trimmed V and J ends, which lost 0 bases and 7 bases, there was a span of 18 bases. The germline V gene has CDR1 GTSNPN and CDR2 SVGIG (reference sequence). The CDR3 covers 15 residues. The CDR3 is CAWSVLQTASSGYTF. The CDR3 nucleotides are TGTGCCTGGAGTGTACTTCAGACAGCTAGCAGTGGCTACACCTTC.

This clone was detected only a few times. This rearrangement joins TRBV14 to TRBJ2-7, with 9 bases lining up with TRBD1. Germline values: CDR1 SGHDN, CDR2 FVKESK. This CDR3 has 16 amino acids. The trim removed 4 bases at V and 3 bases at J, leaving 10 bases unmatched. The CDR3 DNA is TGTGCCAGCAGCCTCATGCGGGACAGGGTAGGCTACGAGCAGTACTTC. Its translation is CASSLMRDRVGYEQYF.

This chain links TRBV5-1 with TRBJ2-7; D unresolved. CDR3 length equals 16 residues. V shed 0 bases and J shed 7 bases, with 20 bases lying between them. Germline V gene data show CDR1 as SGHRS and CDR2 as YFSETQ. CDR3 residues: CASSLAAGISLREQYF. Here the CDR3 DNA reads TGCGCCAGCAGCTTGGCGGCAGGAATATCGCTACGAGAGCAGTACTTC.

Here the CDR3 reads CASSLGFQGAYEQYF. CDR3 nucleotide sequence: TGCGCCAGCAGCTTGGGGTTTCAGGGTGCCTACGAGCAGTACTTC. V gene TRBV5-1 combines with J gene TRBJ2-7; possibly TRBD1 for D (5 bases). Trimming removed 0 bases from V and 2 bases from J, with 12 bases in between. Germline V gene sequence: CDR1 SGHRS, CDR2 YFSETQ. CDR3 size: 15 residues. The full variable domain, completed using reference TRBV5-1 and TRBJ2-7, is KAGVTQTPRYLIKTRGQQVTLSCSPISGHRSVSWYQQTPGQGLQFLFEYFSETQRNKGNFPGRFSGRQFSNSRSEMNVSTLELGDSALYLCASSLGFQGAYEQYFGPGTRLTVT.

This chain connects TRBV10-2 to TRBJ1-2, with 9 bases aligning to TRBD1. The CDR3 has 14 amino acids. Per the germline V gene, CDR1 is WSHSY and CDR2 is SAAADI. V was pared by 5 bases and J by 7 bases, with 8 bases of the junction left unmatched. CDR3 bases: TGCGCCAGCAGTATCCAACAGGGGGCGGGTGGCTACACCTTC. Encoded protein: CASSIQQGAGGYTF.

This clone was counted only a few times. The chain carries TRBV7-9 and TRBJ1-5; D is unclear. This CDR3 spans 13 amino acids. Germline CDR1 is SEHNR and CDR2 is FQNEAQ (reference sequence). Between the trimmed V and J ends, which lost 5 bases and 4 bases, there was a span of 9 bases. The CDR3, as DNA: TGTGCCAGCAGCCCGGCCGAGAATCAGCCCCAGCATTTT. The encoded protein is CASSPAENQPQHF.

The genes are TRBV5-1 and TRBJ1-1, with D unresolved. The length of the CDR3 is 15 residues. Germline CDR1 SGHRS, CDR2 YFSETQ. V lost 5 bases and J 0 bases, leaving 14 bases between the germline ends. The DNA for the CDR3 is TGCGCCAGCAGTTCCTCACGACGGATGAACACTGAAGCTTTCTTT. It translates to CASSSSRRMNTEAFF.

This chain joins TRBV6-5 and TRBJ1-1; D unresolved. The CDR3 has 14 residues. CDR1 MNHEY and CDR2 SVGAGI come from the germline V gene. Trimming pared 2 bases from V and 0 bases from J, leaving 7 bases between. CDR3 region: CASSYGVMNTEAFF. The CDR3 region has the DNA TGTGCCAGCAGTTACGGAGTGATGAACACTGAAGCTTTCTTT.

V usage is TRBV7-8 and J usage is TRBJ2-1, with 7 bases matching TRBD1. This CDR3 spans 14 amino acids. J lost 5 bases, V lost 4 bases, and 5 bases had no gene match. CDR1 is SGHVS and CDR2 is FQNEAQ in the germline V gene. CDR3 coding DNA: TGTGCCAGCAGCTCGACAGGGTCTCACAATGAGCAGTTCTTC. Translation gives CASSSTGSHNEQFF.

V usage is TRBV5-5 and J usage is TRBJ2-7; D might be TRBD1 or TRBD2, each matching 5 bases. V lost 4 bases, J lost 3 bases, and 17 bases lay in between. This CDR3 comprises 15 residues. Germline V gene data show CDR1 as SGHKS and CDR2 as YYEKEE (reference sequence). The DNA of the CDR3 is TGTGCCAGCAGCCTCCCCGGGACGGCAAACTACGAGCAGTACTTC. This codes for CASSLPGTANYEQYF.

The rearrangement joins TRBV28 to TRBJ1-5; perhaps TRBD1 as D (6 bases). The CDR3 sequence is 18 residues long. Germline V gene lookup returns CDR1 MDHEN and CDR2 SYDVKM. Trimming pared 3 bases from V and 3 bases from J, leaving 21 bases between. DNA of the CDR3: TGTGCCAGCAGTTTTTGGAATAGGACAGTGCTTATCAATCAGCCCCAGCATTTT. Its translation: CASSFWNRTVLINQPQHF.

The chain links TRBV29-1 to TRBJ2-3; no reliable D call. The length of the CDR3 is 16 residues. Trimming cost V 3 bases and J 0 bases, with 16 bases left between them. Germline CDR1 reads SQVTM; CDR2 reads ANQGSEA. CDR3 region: CSVDGAEQISTDTQYF. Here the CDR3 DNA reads TGCAGCGTTGATGGTGCGGAGCAGATTAGCACAGATACGCAGTATTTT.